Listed here are 25 T cell receptor beta chains from one sample, sequenced in a study of cytomegalovirus exposure and HLA in healthy donors. Researchers ran the PCR with 60 Vbeta and 13 Jbeta primers. The table came from immunoSEQ multiplex PCR; TCRdb's copy has only in-frame clones and leaves some out. The profile covers some 70,000 clones, with about 80% appearing a single time and roughly 8% taken by the ten largest. Sequencing was performed on PBMCs. These receptors were collected from a man aged 18 to 35 in good health and CMV-seropositive.

The chain has TRBV7-6 and TRBJ2-5, with 10 bases lining up with TRBD2. CDR1 and CDR2 from the germline V gene are SGHVS and FNYEAQ. The CDR3 runs to 14 residues. Trimming cost V 5 bases and J 7 bases; bases outside gene matches: 7. The CDR3 DNA reads TGTGCCAGCAGCCTAGAGCGGGAGGGTGGGACCCAGTACTTC. Its translation: CASSLEREGGTQYF.

The rearrangement joins TRBV11-2 to TRBJ2-7, with D maybe TRBD1 (6 bases). CDR1 and CDR2 (germline): SGHAT, FQNNGV. The V and J ends lost 5 bases and 5 bases respectively, with 10 bases between them. The CDR3 sequence is 12 residues long. Here the CDR3 DNA reads TGTGCCAGCAGCCCCAGGGGTGACGAGCAGTACTTC. It yields the protein CASSPRGDEQYF.

This chain uses TRBV30 with TRBJ1-4; weak D call: TRBD1 (6 bases). CDR3 size: 14 residues. Germline V CDR1 and CDR2: GTSNPN, SVGIG (reference sequence). V lost 4 bases to trimming and J lost 8 bases, with 17 bases between them. CDR3 region: CAWKSDQQGEKLFF. The CDR3 bases are TGTGCCTGGAAATCCGACCAGCAGGGGGAAAAACTGTTTTTT.

J is TRBJ2-7 and V is TRBV4-2; D perhaps matches TRBD1 (5 bases). The CDR3 length is 15 residues. The germline V gene has CDR1 LGHNA and CDR2 YNFKEQ. The V end lost 0 bases, the J end lost 7 bases, and 16 bases lay between the germline ends. CDR3: CASSQDHLGVGEQYF. In nucleotides, the CDR3 is TGTGCCAGCAGCCAAGATCATCTAGGGGTGGGGGAGCAGTACTTC.

The CDR3 protein is CASSFWREGLTGELFF. DNA of the CDR3: TGTGCCAGCAGCTTCTGGCGGGAGGGCCTTACCGGGGAGCTGTTTTTT. This chain connects TRBV7-8 to TRBJ2-2; 9 bases agree with TRBD2. Germline values: CDR1 SGHVS, CDR2 FQNEAQ. The CDR3 is 16 residues long. V dropped 3 bases and J dropped 5; count of bases not matched to a gene: 7. Full variable domain (rest looked up from reference TRBV7-8 and TRBJ2-2): GAGVSQSPRYKVAKRGQDVALRCDPISGHVSLFWYQQALGQGPEFLTYFQNEAQLDKSGLPSDRFFAERPEGSVSTLKIQRTQQEDSAVYLCASSFWREGLTGELFFGEGSRLTVL.

The chain has TRBV13 and TRBJ2-3; perhaps TRBD2 as D (5 bases). V lost 1 base, J lost 6 bases, and 11 bases lay in between. CDR1 and CDR2 from the germline V gene are PRHDT and FYEKMQ (reference sequence). This CDR3 contains 14 residues. The CDR3 DNA is TGTGCCAGCAGCTTAGTTCGGGGTAGTGATACGCAGTATTTT. It specifies CASSLVRGSDTQYF.

The chain has TRBV30 and TRBJ2-7, with TRBD2 identical over 11 bases. CDR3 length: 16 residues. Trimming cost V 3 bases and J 9 bases; bases outside gene matches: 16. Germline V CDR1 and CDR2: GTSNPN, SVGIG (reference sequence). CDR3 region: CAWSVSGTSGAEGQYF. CDR3 nucleotides: TGTGCCTGGAGCGTCAGCGGGACTAGCGGTGCGGAGGGGCAGTACTTC.

This sequence joins TRBV6-4 and TRBJ2-1, with TRBD2 identical over 10 bases. Trimming took 4 bases from V and 7 from J; bases not matched to a gene: 7. This CDR3 has 15 amino acids. Looked up from germline, CDR1 is MRHNA and CDR2 is SNTAGT. The CDR3 reads CASSVRTSGNNEQFF. In DNA form, the CDR3 reads TGTGCCAGCAGTGTACGAACTAGCGGGAATAATGAGCAGTTCTTC.

The table lists this clone with a few counts. The chain uses TRBV2 and TRBJ2-7; the match to TRBD2 covers 13 bases. The CDR3 length is 15 residues. V was clipped by 4 bases and J by 2 bases; unmatched bases: 2. Germline lookup yields CDR1 SNHLY and CDR2 FYNNEI. The CDR3 region is CASSVTSGRAYEQYF. DNA for the CDR3: TGTGCCAGCAGTGTAACTAGCGGGAGGGCCTACGAGCAGTACTTC.

This chain joins TRBV5-1 and TRBJ2-3; D may be TRBD1 (7 bases). The CDR3 runs 13 residues. CDR1 is SGHRS and CDR2 is YFSETQ in the germline V gene. The V gene lost 4 bases and the J gene lost 5 bases, with 11 bases spanning the gap. Written as DNA, the CDR3 is TGCGCCAGCAGCCAGGGGGGCGTAGATACGCAGTATTTT. The encoded protein is CASSQGGVDTQYF.

This rearrangement joins TRBV9 to TRBJ2-1, with 9 nucleotides matching TRBD2. Unmatched junction bases numbered 7, after V lost 2 bases and J lost 7 bases. This CDR3 region has 15 residues. Germline CDR1 is SGDLS and CDR2 is YYNGEE. Here the CDR3 reads CASSVGGGGGNEQFF. DNA of the CDR3: TGTGCCAGCAGCGTCGGCGGGGGGGGCGGGAATGAGCAGTTCTTC.

The chain uses TRBV30 and TRBJ2-2, with TRBD1 matching 7 bases. V dropped 3 bases and J dropped 0; count of bases not matched to a gene: 7. The CDR3 contains 16 residues. CDR1 and CDR2 from the germline V gene are GTSNPN and SVGIG (reference sequence). The CDR3 nucleotides read TGTGCCTGGAGGGCCACAGGGGCGGCGAACACCGGGGAGCTGTTTTTT. Its protein product is CAWRATGAANTGELFF.

The V gene is TRBV5-4, the J gene TRBJ2-1, with D tentatively TRBD2 (6 bases). Between the trimmed V and J ends, which lost 4 bases and 6 bases, there was a span of 14 bases. There are 14 residues in the CDR3. Germline CDR1 reads SGHNT; CDR2 reads YYREEE (reference sequence). CDR3 DNA: TGTGCCAGCAGCGACGCCGGGAGTATCAATGAGCAGTTCTTC. Translated: CASSDAGSINEQFF.

This chain links TRBV25-1 with TRBJ1-4; TRBD1 matches 11 bases. The CDR3 is made up of 18 amino acids. Germline assignment: CDR1 MGHDK and CDR2 SYGVNS. The trim removed 4 bases at V and 0 bases at J, leaving 7 bases unmatched. The CDR3: CASSAAGTGGSTNEKLFF. CDR3 DNA sequence: TGTGCCAGCAGTGCAGCCGGGACAGGGGGTTCAACTAATGAAAAACTGTTTTTT.

The chain joins TRBV6-5 to TRBJ2-3, with D tentatively TRBD2 (6 bases). The V end was cut by 4 bases, the J end by 12 bases, with 11 bases between. The CDR3 has 11 amino acids. Germline V CDR1 and CDR2: MNHEY, SVGAGI. DNA for the CDR3: TGTGCCAGCAGTTCGGGACTTTTCCAGTATTTT. It specifies CASSSGLFQYF.

The chain uses TRBV6-5 and TRBJ2-7, with 7 bases fitting TRBD1. This CDR3 contains 12 residues. The J segment lost 4 bases and the V segment lost 10 bases, leaving 7 bases of the junction unmatched. Germline V gene data show CDR1 as MNHEY and CDR2 as SVGAGI. This CDR3 is CATEGAGYEQYF. The CDR3 nucleotides are TGTGCCACCGAGGGGGCAGGGTACGAGCAGTACTTC.

The genes are TRBV7-9 and TRBJ2-7, with TRBD2 identical over 8 bases. The CDR3 totals 13 residues. Trimming removed 8 bases from V and 7 bases from J; junction bases left unmatched: 10. Per the germline V gene, CDR1 is SEHNR and CDR2 is FQNEAQ (reference sequence). CDR3 sequence (DNA): TGTGCCAGCTCATGGCGGGGGGCAGAAGAGCAGTACTTC. This gives the protein CASSWRGAEEQYF.

V is TRBV6-5 and J is TRBJ1-5, with D possibly matching TRBD1 (5 bases). Germline CDR1 and CDR2: MNHEY and SVGAGI. The CDR3 runs 14 residues. Trimming cost V 8 bases and J 2 bases, with 13 bases left between them. This CDR3 is CASRVGGGNQPQHF. DNA of the CDR3: TGTGCCAGCCGCGTCGGGGGTGGCAATCAGCCCCAGCATTTT.

The chain combines TRBV7-9 with TRBJ2-2; 7 bases are shared with TRBD1. Germline V gene lookup returns CDR1 SEHNR and CDR2 FQNEAQ (reference sequence). After removal of 1 base from V and 4 bases from J, the junction contained 3 bases not matched to a gene. The CDR3 consists of 15 residues. The CDR3 here is CASSLDQGVTGELFF. The CDR3 nucleotides are TGTGCCAGCAGCTTAGACCAGGGGGTCACCGGGGAGCTGTTTTTT.

The chain combines TRBV6-6 with TRBJ1-6, with 9 bases aligning to TRBD1. The germline gives CDR1 MNHNY, CDR2 SVGAGI (reference sequence). The CDR3 spans 16 residues. Trimming took 4 bases from V and 14 from J; bases not matched to a gene: 15. The CDR3 DNA sequence: TGTGCCAGCAGTTCCACGACAGGGGGTCAAGGAGGGTCCCTCCACTTT. Translation gives CASSSTTGGQGGSLHF.

This clone was observed a few times. The chain links TRBV30 to TRBJ2-2; 9 bases match TRBD2. This CDR3 is built from 14 residues. Trimming removed 6 bases from V and 6 bases from J; junction bases left unmatched: 8. CDR1 GTSNPN and CDR2 SVGIG come from the germline V gene (reference sequence). The CDR3 is CACFSGSIAGELFF. In DNA, the CDR3 is TGTGCCTGTTTTAGCGGGAGTATCGCCGGGGAGCTGTTTTTT.

The rearrangement uses TRBV29-1 and TRBJ2-7, with a weak D call TRBD2 (6 bases). The CDR3 runs 14 residues. Trimming took 4 bases from V and 6 from J, leaving 19 bases between them. Germline lookup yields CDR1 SQVTM and CDR2 ANQGSEA. The CDR3 DNA reads as TGCAGCGTTGTTGGGGGGTGGACACGGGGCGAGCAGTACTTC. It yields the protein CSVVGGWTRGEQYF.

This chain uses TRBV9 with TRBJ2-7; the match to TRBD1 covers 7 bases. V dropped 4 bases and J dropped 4; count of bases not matched to a gene: 5. Germline V gene lookup returns CDR1 SGDLS and CDR2 YYNGEE. The CDR3 extends over 13 amino acids. CDR3 loop: CASSPGTVYEQYF. Written as DNA, the CDR3 is TGTGCCAGCAGCCCCGGGACAGTTTACGAGCAGTACTTC. Combining the CDR3 with reference TRBV9 and TRBJ2-7 gives the whole variable domain DSGVTQTPKHLITATGQRVTLRCSPRSGDLSVYWYQQSLDQGLQFLIQYYNGEERAKGNILERFSAQQFPDLHSELNLSSLELGDSALYFCASSPGTVYEQYFGPGTRLTVT.

J is TRBJ1-1 and V is TRBV30, with 8 bases that match TRBD1. The CDR3 length is 14 residues. Per germline, CDR1 GTSNPN and CDR2 SVGIG (reference sequence). V lost 2 bases and J lost 3; bases outside the gene matches: 5. Here the CDR3 reads CAWSPTGADTEAFF. The CDR3 DNA reads TGTGCCTGGAGTCCGACAGGGGCGGACACTGAAGCTTTCTTT.

The rearrangement joins TRBV7-9 to TRBJ2-5; 7 bases line up with TRBD1. CDR1 and CDR2 (germline): SEHNR, FQNEAQ (reference sequence). After removal of 4 bases from V and 7 bases from J, the junction contained 12 bases not matched to a gene. CDR3 length: 15 residues. The CDR3: CASSSRTGGRVTQYF. Here the CDR3 DNA reads TGTGCCAGCAGCTCGCGGACAGGTGGCCGGGTGACCCAGTACTTC.